Below, 19 T cell receptor beta chains from the same sample are listed, as sequenced in a study of T cell responses to AZD1222 COVID-19 vaccine. TCRdb's copy holds only in-frame clones and misses some; the assay was immunoSEQ multiplex PCR. Seen here are roughly 100,000 clones, about 88% observed once, and the top ten hold more than 9%. The sequencing here drew on peripheral blood, taken on day 0 of AZD1222 vaccination. The source of these receptors is an adult in good health.

The chain is built from TRBV19 and TRBJ1-2, with D possibly matching TRBD1 (6 bases). Trimming removed 7 bases from V and 5 bases from J, with 14 bases in between. Germline V gene data show CDR1 as LNHDA and CDR2 as SQIVND (reference sequence). The CDR3 is 13 residues long. The CDR3 coding sequence is TGTGCCAGTAAAAGTGGGACAACGTATGGCTACACCTTC. This gives the protein CASKSGTTYGYTF.

The chain carries TRBV10-3 and TRBJ2-7; TRBD2 aligns across 10 bases. V shed 4 bases and J 2 bases; nucleotides not matched to a gene: 8. The germline V gene has CDR1 ENHRY and CDR2 SYGVKD. The CDR3 runs 16 residues. The CDR3 reads CAISGGLADIPYEQYF. The CDR3 nucleotides are TGTGCCATCAGTGGCGGACTAGCGGACATCCCCTACGAGCAGTACTTC.

The chain combines TRBV6-1 with TRBJ1-2, with D possibly TRBD1 on 6 matching bases. The CDR3 has 14 residues. V gave up 7 bases and J gave up 5 bases, with 17 bases separating them. Per germline, CDR1 MNHNS and CDR2 SASEGT. CDR3: CASNSGAGGYGYTF. CDR3 bases: TGTGCCAGCAACTCAGGGGCGGGCGGGTATGGCTACACCTTC.

This rearrangement joins TRBV28 to TRBJ2-2; D gene unclear. V was cut by 3 bases and J by 4 bases, with 9 bases left in between. CDR1 and CDR2 from the germline V gene are MDHEN and SYDVKM. The CDR3 has 14 amino acids. CDR3 DNA: TGTGCCAGCAGTTTTTCTTTGTCCACCGGGGAGCTGTTTTTT. Translating gives CASSFSLSTGELFF.

The chain is built from TRBV24-1 and TRBJ2-2, with 10 bases lining up with TRBD2. Germline lookup yields CDR1 KGHDR and CDR2 SFDVKD. The CDR3 has 17 amino acids. V was clipped by 0 bases and J by 7 bases; unmatched bases: 7. This CDR3 is CATSDLTSGIRGGELFF. The CDR3 DNA sequence: TGTGCCACCAGTGATTTGACTAGCGGGATTCGGGGCGGGGAGCTGTTTTTT.

The chain recombines TRBV29-1 with TRBJ1-5; a weak D match, TRBD1 (6 bases). V lost 6 bases and J 3 bases, leaving 12 bases between the germline ends. Germline lookup yields CDR1 SQVTM and CDR2 ANQGSEA. The CDR3 extends over 13 amino acids. The CDR3 DNA follows: TGCAGCGTCGCAGGACAGACCAATCAGCCCCAGCATTTT. Its translation is CSVAGQTNQPQHF.

This chain joins TRBV19 and TRBJ1-2; TRBD1 might be the D (6 bases). CDR3 length: 16 residues. Trimming stripped 1 base from V and 7 bases from J, with 19 bases between. Germline CDR1 is LNHDA and CDR2 is SQIVND (reference sequence). This CDR3 reads CASSIGQGTIRAGYTF. DNA of the CDR3: TGTGCCAGTAGTATAGGGCAGGGGACTATTCGTGCTGGCTACACCTTC. The complete variable domain, with remaining parts taken from reference TRBV19 and TRBJ1-2, reads DGGITQSPKYLFRKEGQNVTLSCEQNLNHDAMYWYRQDPGQGLRLIYYSQIVNDFQKGDIAEGYSVSREKKESFPLTVTSAQKNPTAFYLCASSIGQGTIRAGYTFGSGTRLTVV.

V is TRBV29-1 and J is TRBJ1-2; D unresolved. With 3 bases removed from V and 4 bases from J, the gap between germline ends came to 12 bases. CDR3 size: 13 residues. Per germline, CDR1 SQVTM and CDR2 ANQGSEA. The CDR3 protein is CSVEVIGVYGYTF. The DNA of the CDR3 is TGCAGCGTTGAGGTAATTGGTGTCTATGGCTACACCTTC.

This rearrangement joins TRBV7-3 to TRBJ1-3, with no clear D. The CDR3 has 17 residues. The ends were cut back, 0 bases at V and 0 bases at J, with 12 bases in the middle. Germline V gene data show CDR1 as SGHTA and CDR2 as FQGTGA. CDR3 nucleotides: TGTGCCAGCAGCTTAACATCACAGCTGAACTCTGGAAACACCATATATTTT. This translates into CASSLTSQLNSGNTIYF.

The genes are TRBV6-2 or TRBV6-3 and TRBJ2-5, with a weak D call TRBD2 (5 bases). CDR1 and CDR2 from the germline V gene are MNHEY and SVGEGT. V was shortened by 5 bases and J by 5 bases, with 12 bases between the two germline ends. This CDR3 has 13 amino acids. This chain's CDR3 is CASSQGLRETQYF. For the CDR3, the DNA is TGTGCCAGCAGTCAAGGACTGAGGGAGACCCAGTACTTC.

This clone has a single count. The chain carries TRBV9 and TRBJ2-3; TRBD2 agrees at 8 bases. V lost 2 bases, J lost 4 bases, and 9 bases stayed unmatched. Germline-derived CDR1 and CDR2 are SGDLS and YYNGEE. The CDR3 extends over 16 amino acids. Here the CDR3 DNA reads TGTGCCAGCAGCGTGGGCAGGAGCGGGGGAGCAGATACGCAGTATTTT. This sequence encodes CASSVGRSGGADTQYF.

The chain carries TRBV11-3 and TRBJ2-3; D gene unclear. The CDR3 runs 13 residues. Per germline, CDR1 SGHNT and CDR2 YENEEA. Trimming removed 5 bases from V and 2 bases from J, with 8 bases in between. The CDR3 is CASSPYYTDTQYF. The CDR3 coding sequence is TGTGCCAGCAGCCCGTACTACACAGATACGCAGTATTTT.

This clone was counted many times. This chain uses TRBV6-4 with TRBJ2-2, with 8 bases aligning to TRBD1. Trimming removed 8 bases from V and 5 bases from J; junction bases left unmatched: 4. The CDR3 extends over 13 amino acids. CDR1 is MRHNA and CDR2 is SNTAGT in the germline V gene. CDR3 sequence: CASQGAETGELFF. CDR3 DNA: TGTGCCAGCCAGGGGGCCGAAACCGGGGAGCTGTTTTTT.

The chain has TRBV7-9 and TRBJ2-3; D gene uncertain. CDR3 length equals 14 residues. Trimming shortened V by 3 bases and J by 1 base, and 8 bases separated the two germline ends. From germline, CDR1 is SEHNR and CDR2 FQNEAQ (reference sequence). The DNA of the CDR3 is TGTGCCAGCAGCTTCGGCTCGGGCACAGATACGCAGTATTTT. Its translation: CASSFGSGTDTQYF.

The V gene is TRBV15, the J gene TRBJ2-1; 10 bases line up with TRBD2. CDR1 and CDR2 (germline): LNHNV, YYDKDF (reference sequence). CDR3 length: 13 residues. V shed 4 bases, J shed 15 bases, and the junction held 9 bases outside the gene matches. The CDR3 here is CATSITSGAFRFF. CDR3 DNA sequence: TGTGCCACCAGCATTACTAGCGGGGCTTTTCGGTTCTTC.

The V call is TRBV5-1, the J call TRBJ1-2, with D possibly TRBD1 on 6 matching bases. Between the trimmed V and J ends, which lost 7 bases and 8 bases, there was a span of 18 bases. This CDR3 comprises 13 residues. Germline V lookup: CDR1 SGHRS, CDR2 YFSETQ. CDR3 protein: CASASQQGSGYTF. CDR3 nucleotides: TGCGCCAGCGCGTCCCAACAGGGTTCAGGCTACACCTTC.

This clone was detected a few times. CDR3 in amino acids: CASSPIPPGTGGTGELFF. In nucleotides, the CDR3 is TGTGCCAGCAGTCCAATTCCCCCCGGGACAGGGGGCACCGGGGAGCTGTTTTTT. V is TRBV28 and J is TRBJ2-2; 11 bases line up with TRBD1. Germline V CDR1 and CDR2: MDHEN, SYDVKM. With 5 bases clipped from V and 4 bases from J, the junction kept 12 bases outside the gene matches. This CDR3 has 18 residues. Using reference TRBV28 and TRBJ2-2 for the parts outside the CDR3, the full variable domain is DVKVTQSSRYLVKRTGEKVFLECVQDMDHENMFWYRQDPGLGLRLIYFSYDVKMKEKGDIPEGYSVSREKKERFSLILESASTNQTSMYLCASSPIPPGTGGTGELFFGEGSRLTVL.

The chain uses TRBV7-6 and TRBJ2-1; weak D call: TRBD1 (5 bases). This CDR3 spans 15 amino acids. V was pared by 4 bases and J by 2 bases, with 12 bases between. Germline V gives CDR1 SGHVS, CDR2 FNYEAQ. The CDR3 here is CASSSRVGAYNEQFF. Written as DNA, the CDR3 is TGTGCCAGCAGCTCCCGGGTAGGGGCCTACAATGAGCAGTTCTTC.

The chain is built from TRBV27 and TRBJ2-1; TRBD2 is a possible D gene (6 bases). CDR3 length: 11 residues. Germline CDR1 MNHEY, CDR2 SMNVEV (reference sequence). V was cut by 8 bases and J by 8 bases, with 10 bases left in between. Here the CDR3 DNA reads TGTGCCAGCCCAACTAGCTATGAGCAGTTCTTC. Its protein is CASPTSYEQFF.